This T cell receptor beta chain emerged from a study of cytomegalovirus exposure and HLA in healthy donors. Sequencing was performed with immunoSEQ multiplex PCR; in TCRdb, only in-frame clones are kept and a portion is missing. In the table there are approximately 160,000 clones, approximately 96% of which are singletons. V was clipped by 8 bases and J by 1 base, with 17 bases between them. The CDR3 has 15 amino acids. Germline CDR1 is MNHNS and CDR2 is SASEGT. Study outcomes and limitations: Diagnosis of cytomegalovirus status made by the classifier reportedly showed high specificity and sensitivity. Some TCR beta chains (more than 150 of them) were listed as cytomegalovirus-associated. The tendency of first-cohort TCR clusters to co-occur in the roughly 130 validation repertoires emerged from a later analysis. Specificity of three CMV-associated chains for CMV antigens was verified in vitro.

Remarks on this clone: The antigen remains undetermined.

This chain links TRBV6-1 with TRBJ1-2; D not resolved. Source material: PBMCs. The receptor's source is a woman between 18 and 29 years old in good health and CMV-seronegative. The CDR3 loop is CASSSSGPLNYGYTF. As DNA, the CDR3 is TGTGCCAGCTCGAGCAGCGGTCCTCTTAACTATGGCTACACCTTC.